The sequence of this T cell receptor beta chain was determined in a study of T-cell memory formation after mild COVID-19. Study context: Largely, the TCR clusters proved donor specific. Study-level findings and limits: CD4/CD8 balance characterized clones contracting day 15 to 85, and CD4+ skew characterized later expanders. Pre-infection memory held some responding clones, suggesting pre-existing cross-reactive T cells responded.

J gave up 5 bases and V 0 bases, and 3 bases lay outside the gene matches. This CDR3 region has 15 residues. The germline V gene encodes CDR1 SGHRS and CDR2 YFSETQ. Using constant-segment primers, 5'RACE produced TCR alpha and TCR beta cDNA libraries carrying sample barcodes and UMIs. TCRdb itself ran the 5' RACE reads through MiXCR, one entry per CDR3 protein. The sample comprises tens of thousands of distinct CDR3 sequences, around 12% of which are singletons, and more than 20% rests with the top ten. The table lists this clonotype with many counts. Its target is not known. The specimen sequenced was PBMCs or a T cell subset sorted from them (not recorded which). The TCR originated in a man aged 18 to 35 who had mild COVID-19 (a few samples of this study predate the infection). Cell type and time point are not known. The chain uses TRBV5-1 and TRBJ2-1, with TRBD2 identical over 9 bases. As DNA, the CDR3 is TGCGCCAGCAGCTTGGCTTCTAGCGGGGACAATGAGCAGTTCTTC. Translation: CASSLASSGDNEQFF.